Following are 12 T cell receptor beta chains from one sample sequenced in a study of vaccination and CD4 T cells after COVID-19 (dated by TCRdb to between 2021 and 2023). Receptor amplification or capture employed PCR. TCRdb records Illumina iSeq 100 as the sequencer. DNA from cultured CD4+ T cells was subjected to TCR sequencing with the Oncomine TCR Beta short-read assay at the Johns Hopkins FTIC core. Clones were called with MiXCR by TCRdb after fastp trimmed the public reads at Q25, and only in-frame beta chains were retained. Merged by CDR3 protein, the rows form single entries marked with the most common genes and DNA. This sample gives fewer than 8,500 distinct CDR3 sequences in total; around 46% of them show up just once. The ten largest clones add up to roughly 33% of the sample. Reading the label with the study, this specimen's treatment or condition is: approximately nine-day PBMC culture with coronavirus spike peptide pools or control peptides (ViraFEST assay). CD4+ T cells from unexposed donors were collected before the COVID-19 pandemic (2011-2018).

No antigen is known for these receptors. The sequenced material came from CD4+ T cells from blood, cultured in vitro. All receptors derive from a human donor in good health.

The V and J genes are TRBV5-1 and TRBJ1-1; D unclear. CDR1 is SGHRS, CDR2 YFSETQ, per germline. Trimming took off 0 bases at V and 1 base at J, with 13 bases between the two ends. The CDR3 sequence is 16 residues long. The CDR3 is CASSLDLAGGNTEAFF. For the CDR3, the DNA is TGCGCCAGCAGCTTGGATCTGGCAGGAGGGAACACTGAAGCTTTCTTT.

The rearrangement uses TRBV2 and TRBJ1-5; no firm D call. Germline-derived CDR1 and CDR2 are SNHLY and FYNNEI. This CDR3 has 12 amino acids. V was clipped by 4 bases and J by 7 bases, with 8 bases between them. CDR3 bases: TGTGCCAGCAGTGTCCAATGGCAGCCCCAGCATTTT. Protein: CASSVQWQPQHF.

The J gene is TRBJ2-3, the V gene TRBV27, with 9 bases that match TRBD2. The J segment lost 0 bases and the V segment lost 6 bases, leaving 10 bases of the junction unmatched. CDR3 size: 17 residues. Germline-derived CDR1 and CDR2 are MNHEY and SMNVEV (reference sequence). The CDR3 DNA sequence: TGTGCCAGCAGCCAACGACTAGCGGACCTTAGCACAGATACGCAGTATTTT. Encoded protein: CASSQRLADLSTDTQYF.

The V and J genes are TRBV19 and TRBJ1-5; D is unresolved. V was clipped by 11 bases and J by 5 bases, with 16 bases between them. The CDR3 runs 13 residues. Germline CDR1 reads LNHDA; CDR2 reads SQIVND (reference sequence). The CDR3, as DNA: TGTGCCGGCAGCAATAGCCTAGATCAGCCCCAGCATTTT. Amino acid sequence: CAGSNSLDQPQHF.

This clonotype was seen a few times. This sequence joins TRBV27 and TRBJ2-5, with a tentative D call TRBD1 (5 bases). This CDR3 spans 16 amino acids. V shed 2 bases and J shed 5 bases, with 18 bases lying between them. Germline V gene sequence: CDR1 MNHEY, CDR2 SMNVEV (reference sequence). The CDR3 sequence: CASSLAGHSAMETQYF. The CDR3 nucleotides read TGTGCCAGCAGTTTAGCCGGACACTCGGCGATGGAGACCCAGTACTTC.

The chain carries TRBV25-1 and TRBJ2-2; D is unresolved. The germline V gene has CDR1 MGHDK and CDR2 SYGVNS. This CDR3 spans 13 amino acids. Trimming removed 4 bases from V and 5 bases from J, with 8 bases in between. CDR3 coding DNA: TGTGCCAGCAGTGTACGTAGGACCGGGGAGCTGTTTTTT. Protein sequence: CASSVRRTGELFF.

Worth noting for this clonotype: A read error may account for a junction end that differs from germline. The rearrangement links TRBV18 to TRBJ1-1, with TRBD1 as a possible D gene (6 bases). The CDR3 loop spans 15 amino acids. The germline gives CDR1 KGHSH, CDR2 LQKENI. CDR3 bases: TGCGCCAGCTCAGACGACAGGACCTATCCCACTGAAGCTTTCTTT. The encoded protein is CASSDDRTYPTEAFF.

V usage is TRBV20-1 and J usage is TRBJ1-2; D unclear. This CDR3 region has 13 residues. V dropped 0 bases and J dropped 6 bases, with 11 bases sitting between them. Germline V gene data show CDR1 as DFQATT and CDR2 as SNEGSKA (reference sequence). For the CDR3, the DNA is TGCAGTGCTAGAGATCGGGCAGGAAATGGCTACACCTTC. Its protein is CSARDRAGNGYTF.

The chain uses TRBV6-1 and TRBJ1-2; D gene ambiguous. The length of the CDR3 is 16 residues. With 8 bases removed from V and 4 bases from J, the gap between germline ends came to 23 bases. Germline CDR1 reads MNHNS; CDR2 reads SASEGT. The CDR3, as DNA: TGTGCCAGCTCTCCCCAACCTTGGTTCTCACCCTATGGCTACACCTTC. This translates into CASSPQPWFSPYGYTF.

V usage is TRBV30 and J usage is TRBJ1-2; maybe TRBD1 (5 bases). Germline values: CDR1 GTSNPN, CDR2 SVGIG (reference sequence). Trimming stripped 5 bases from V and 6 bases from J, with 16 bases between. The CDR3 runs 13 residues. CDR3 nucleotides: TGTGCCTGGGGTTCGAAGGCAGGGCATGGCTACACCTTC. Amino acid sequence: CAWGSKAGHGYTF.

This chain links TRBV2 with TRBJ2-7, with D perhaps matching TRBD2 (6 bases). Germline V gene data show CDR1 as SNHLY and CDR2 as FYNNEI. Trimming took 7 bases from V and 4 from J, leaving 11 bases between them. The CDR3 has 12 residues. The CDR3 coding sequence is TGTGCCAGCATCCAGGAGGGGTACGAGCAGTACTTC. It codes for CASIQEGYEQYF. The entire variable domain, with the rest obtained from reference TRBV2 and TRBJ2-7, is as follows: EPEVTQTPSHQVTQMGQEVILRCVPISNHLYFYWYRQILGQKVEFLVSFYNNEISEKSEIFDDQFSVERPDGSNFTLKIRSTKLEDSAMYFCASIQEGYEQYFGPGTRLTVT.

CDR3 sequence: CASSSTQGSQETQYF. The CDR3 DNA is TGCGCCAGCAGCTCGACACAGGGGTCCCAAGAGACCCAGTACTTC. This chain uses TRBV5-1 with TRBJ2-5; 7 bases are a match to TRBD1. In germline, CDR1 is SGHRS, CDR2 YFSETQ. The junction had 6 bases not matched to a gene; V was cut back by 3 bases and J by 1 base. The CDR3 loop spans 15 amino acids.